Included here is one TCR beta chain sequence, with context. Its antigen is not identified. The data stem from a study of OX40 agonist ivuxolimab in advanced cancers. Study-wide background: Of mixed ages from about 23 to 79 and averaging approximately 60 years, the group was approximately 80% male. Three dose-escalation patients had partial responses: one with hepatocellular carcinoma and two with cutaneous melanoma. Study-level findings and limits: Within 6 weeks, CD4+ and CD8+ blood T cells expanded clonally at 0.1 to 3.0 mg/kg.

The germline V gene has CDR1 SGHDT and CDR2 YYEEEE. V was clipped by 0 bases and J by 4 bases; unmatched bases: 15. This CDR3 is 18 amino acids long. Assay: immunoSEQ multiplex PCR; the TCRdb copy retains only in-frame clones and omits some. The sample consists of roughly 50,000 clones, 91% of them appearing once. This TCR was recovered from an adult with an advanced solid tumor such as melanoma, head and neck, liver or kidney cancer. This sequence joins TRBV5-6 and TRBJ2-7; the match to TRBD1 covers 8 bases. This specimen was CD4+ or CD8+ T cells sorted from blood, taken in a trial of the OX40 agonist ivuxolimab. This chain's CDR3 is CASSLASILTGVRYEQYF. The CDR3 nucleotides read TGTGCCAGCAGCTTGGCTAGTATTTTGACAGGGGTTAGGTACGAGCAGTACTTC. Based on the CDR3 plus reference TRBV5-6 and TRBJ2-7, the full variable domain is DAGVTQSPTHLIKTRGQQVTLRCSPKSGHDTVSWYQQALGQGPQFIFQYYEEEERQRGNFPDRFSGHQFPNYSSELNVNALLLGDSALYLCASSLASILTGVRYEQYFGPGTRLTVT.